Listed below are T cell receptor beta chains from one sample, sequenced in a study of blood T cell repertoires in COVID-19. Only in-frame clones appear in the TCRdb table, and some are missing; sequencing was by immunoSEQ multiplex PCR. The sample yields 40,000 or so clones, around nine tenths seen once. The sequencing input was peripheral blood. These receptors were taken from a human donor in a cohort sampled during active COVID-19. Each CDR3 is given with its conserved first and last residue. The D gene is left open where the match is weak. Where a row states a size, it is once, few, many or the class of an expanded clone; other rows omit it.

J: TRBJ1-5; size: .; V: TRBV4-1; D: TRBD1; CDR3: CASSRTGTGDIQPQHF; DNA: TGCGCCAGCAGCCGAACAGGGACAGGGGACATTCAGCCCCAGCATTTT
J: TRBJ2-7; size: .; V: TRBV5-1; D: TRBD1; CDR3: CASSTGQLDEQYF; DNA: TGCGCCAGCAGCACGGGACAGCTCGACGAGCAGTACTTC
J: TRBJ1-3; size: .; V: TRBV5-1; D: .; CDR3: CASSLAGVGSGNTIYF; DNA: TGCGCCAGCAGCTTGGCAGGGGTTGGCTCTGGAAACACCATATATTTT
J: TRBJ2-7; size: .; V: TRBV3-1/TRBV3-2; D: TRBD1; CDR3: CASSQRGTGIGEQYF; DNA: TGTGCCAGCAGCCAACGTGGGACAGGGATTGGAGAGCAGTACTTC
J: TRBJ1-1; size: .; V: TRBV6-2/TRBV6-3; D: TRBD1; CDR3: CASSYWTGHTEAFF; DNA: TGTGCCAGCAGTTACTGGACAGGGCACACTGAAGCTTTCTTT
J: TRBJ1-3; size: few; V: TRBV5-6; D: TRBD1; CDR3: CASSLDRGPSGNTIYF; DNA: TGTGCCAGCAGCTTGGACAGGGGGCCCTCTGGAAACACCATATATTTT
J: TRBJ2-3; size: .; V: TRBV28; D: TRBD1; CDR3: CASTRKGTGFTDTQYF; DNA: TGTGCCAGCACCCGAAAAGGGACAGGGTTCACAGATACGCAGTATTTT
J: TRBJ1-1; size: .; V: TRBV7-2; D: TRBD1; CDR3: CASSPGWGQLNTEAFF; DNA: TGTGCCAGCAGCCCAGGGTGGGGACAGTTGAACACTGAAGCTTTCTTT
J: TRBJ2-7; size: .; V: TRBV2; D: TRBD1; CDR3: CASRIGDSRYEQYF; DNA: TGTGCCAGCAGGATCGGGGACAGTCGCTACGAGCAGTACTTC
J: TRBJ2-1; size: .; V: TRBV6-5; D: TRBD2; CDR3: CASSLGLAGVWKQFF; DNA: TGTGCCAGCAGTTTAGGACTAGCGGGGGTCTGGAAGCAGTTCTTC
J: TRBJ1-1; size: .; V: TRBV7-9; D: .; CDR3: CASSLAGGLNTEAFF; DNA: TGTGCCAGCAGCTTAGCCGGGGGTCTGAACACTGAAGCTTTCTTT
J: TRBJ2-2; size: .; V: TRBV24-1; D: .; CDR3: CATSDVGRDTGELFF; DNA: TGTGCCACCAGTGACGTCGGGCGGGACACCGGGGAGCTGTTTTTT
J: TRBJ2-2; size: .; V: TRBV24-1; D: TRBD1; CDR3: CATSDERDRESTGELFF; DNA: TGTGCCACCAGTGATGAAAGGGACAGGGAGAGCACCGGGGAGCTGTTTTTT
J: TRBJ1-1; size: .; V: TRBV5-8; D: .; CDR3: CASSLYGALNTEAFF; DNA: TGTGCCAGCAGCCTTTATGGGGCCCTGAACACTGAAGCTTTCTTT
J: TRBJ2-7; size: .; V: TRBV28; D: .; CDR3: CASSFQGSFYEQYF; DNA: TGTGCCAGCAGTTTTCAGGGATCCTTCTACGAGCAGTACTTC
J: TRBJ2-7; size: .; V: TRBV6-5; D: TRBD2; CDR3: CASQGLAGYEQYF; DNA: TGTGCCAGCCAAGGACTAGCGGGATACGAGCAGTACTTC
J: TRBJ1-2; size: once; V: TRBV6-6; D: .; CDR3: CATRVANYGYTF; DNA: TGTGCCACGAGGGTGGCTAACTATGGCTACACCTTC
J: TRBJ1-6; size: .; V: TRBV6-5; D: TRBD1; CDR3: CASRQGLANSPLHF; DNA: TGTGCCAGCAGACAGGGGTTGGCCAATTCACCCCTCCACTTT
J: TRBJ2-3; size: .; V: TRBV19; D: TRBD2; CDR3: CASDGGTDTQYF; DNA: TGTGCCAGTGACGGGGGGACAGATACGCAGTATTTT
J: TRBJ2-1; size: .; V: TRBV7-2; D: .; CDR3: CASSLGGSRNEQFF; DNA: TGTGCCAGCAGCTTAGGTGGGAGCCGCAATGAGCAGTTCTTC